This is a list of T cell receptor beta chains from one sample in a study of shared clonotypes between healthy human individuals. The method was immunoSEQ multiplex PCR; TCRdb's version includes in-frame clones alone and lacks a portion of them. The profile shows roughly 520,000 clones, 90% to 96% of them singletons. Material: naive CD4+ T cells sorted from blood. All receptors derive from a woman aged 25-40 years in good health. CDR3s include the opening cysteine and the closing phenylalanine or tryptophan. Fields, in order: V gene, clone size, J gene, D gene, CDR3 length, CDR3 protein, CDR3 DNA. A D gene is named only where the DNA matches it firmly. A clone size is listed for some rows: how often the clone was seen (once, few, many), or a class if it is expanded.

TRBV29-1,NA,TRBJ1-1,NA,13,CSVEQGGGTEAFF,TGCAGCGTCGAACAGGGTGGGGGCACTGAAGCTTTCTTT
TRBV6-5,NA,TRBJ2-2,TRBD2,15,CASRRTRENTGELFF,TGTGCCAGCAGGCGGACTAGGGAGAACACCGGGGAGCTGTTTTTT
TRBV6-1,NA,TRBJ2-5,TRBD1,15,CASLRDRDNVETQYF,TGTGCCAGTCTACGGGACAGGGATAACGTAGAGACCCAGTACTTC
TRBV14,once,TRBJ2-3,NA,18,CASSQAPRSKTSTDTQYF,TGTGCCAGCAGCCAAGCGCCAAGAAGTAAGACTAGCACAGATACGCAGTATTTT
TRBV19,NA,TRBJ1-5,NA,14,CASSSPRSRQPQHF,TGTGCCAGTAGTAGCCCTCGGTCCCGCCAGCCCCAGCATTTT
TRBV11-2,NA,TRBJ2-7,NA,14,CASSLERGAYEQYF,TGTGCCAGCAGCTTAGAGAGGGGGGCGTACGAGCAGTACTTC
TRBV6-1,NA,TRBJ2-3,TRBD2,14,CASSLLAGADTQYF,TGTGCCAGCAGTTTGCTAGCGGGGGCAGATACGCAGTATTTT
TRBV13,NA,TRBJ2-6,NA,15,CASSLGSSGANVLTF,TGTGCCAGCAGCCTAGGTAGCTCTGGGGCCAACGTCCTGACTTTC
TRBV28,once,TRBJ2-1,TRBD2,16,CASRGAGEPSYNEQFF,TGTGCCAGCAGAGGAGCGGGAGAGCCCTCCTACAATGAGCAGTTCTTC
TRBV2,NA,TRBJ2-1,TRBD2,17,CASSQEASGVYYNEQFF,TGTGCCAGCAGCCAAGAGGCTAGCGGGGTCTACTACAATGAGCAGTTCTTC
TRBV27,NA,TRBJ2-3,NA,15,CASNGRDKVPDTQYF,TGTGCCAGCAACGGCCGGGACAAAGTACCAGATACGCAGTATTTT
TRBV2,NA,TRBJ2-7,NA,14,CASSVFGGLREQYF,TGTGCCAGCAGTGTATTCGGCGGCCTGAGAGAGCAGTACTTC
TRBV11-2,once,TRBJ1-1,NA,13,CASSLEEGTEAFF,TGTGCCAGCAGCTTAGAGGAGGGAACTGAAGCTTTCTTT
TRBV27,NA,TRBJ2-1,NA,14,CASSFAGPYNEQFF,TGTGCCAGCAGTTTCGCCGGGCCTTACAATGAGCAGTTCTTC
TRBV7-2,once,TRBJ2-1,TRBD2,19,CASSLTRREGLMPHNEQFF,TGTGCCAGCAGCCTAACGCGGCGGGAGGGCCTCATGCCGCACAATGAGCAGTTCTTC
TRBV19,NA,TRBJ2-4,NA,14,CASSIPGRLNIQYF,TGTGCCAGTAGTATTCCCGGGCGGTTAAACATTCAGTACTTC
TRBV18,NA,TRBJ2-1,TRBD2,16,CASSPEGLAGVREQFF,TGTGCCAGCTCACCCGAGGGACTAGCGGGAGTTCGGGAGCAGTTCTTC
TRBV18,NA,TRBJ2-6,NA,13,CASSGTGANVLTF,TGTGCCAGCTCCGGGACCGGGGCCAACGTCCTGACTTTC
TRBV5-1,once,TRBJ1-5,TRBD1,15,CASSFGTGRNQPQHF,TGCGCCAGCAGTTTTGGGACAGGCAGGAATCAGCCCCAGCATTTT
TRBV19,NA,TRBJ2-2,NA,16,CASRRDGNTNTGELFF,TGTGCCAGTAGGAGGGACGGGAACACGAACACCGGGGAGCTGTTTTTT
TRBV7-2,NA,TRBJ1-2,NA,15,CASSLGTSQVYGYTF,TGTGCCAGCAGCTTAGGAACATCGCAAGTCTATGGCTACACCTTC
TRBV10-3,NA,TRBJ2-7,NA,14,CAISELGTLYEQYF,TGTGCCATCAGTGAGTTAGGCACCCTCTACGAGCAGTACTTC
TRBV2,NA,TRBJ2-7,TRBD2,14,CASSDGGKAGEQYF,TGTGCCAGCAGTGATGGGGGGAAAGCGGGGGAGCAGTACTTC
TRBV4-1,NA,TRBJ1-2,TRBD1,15,CASSSVGRGPEGYTF,TGCGCCAGCAGCTCCGTTGGCAGGGGGCCGGAAGGCTACACCTTC
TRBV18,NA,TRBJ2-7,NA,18,CASSPRVGFTGRAYEQYF,TGTGCCAGCTCACCACGTGTGGGGTTTACCGGCCGCGCCTACGAGCAGTACTTC
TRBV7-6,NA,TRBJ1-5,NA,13,CASSLGPGQPQHF,TGTGCCAGCAGCTTAGGACCCGGTCAGCCCCAGCATTTT
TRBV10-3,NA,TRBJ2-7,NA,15,CAISEPGTVSYEQYF,TGTGCCATCAGTGAGCCTGGGACTGTTTCCTACGAGCAGTACTTC
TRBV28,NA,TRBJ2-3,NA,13,CASSPSSTDTQYF,TGTGCCAGCAGCCCCTCTAGCACAGATACGCAGTATTTT
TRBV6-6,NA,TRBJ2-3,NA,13,CASSANRVETQYF,TGTGCCAGCAGTGCCAACAGGGTGGAGACGCAGTATTTT
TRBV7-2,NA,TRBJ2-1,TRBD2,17,CASSLRLAGVGYNEQFF,TGTGCCAGCAGCTTAAGGCTAGCGGGAGTGGGGTACAATGAGCAGTTCTTC
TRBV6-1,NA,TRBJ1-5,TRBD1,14,CASIPGQGDQPQHF,TGTGCCAGCATTCCGGGACAGGGGGATCAGCCCCAGCATTTT
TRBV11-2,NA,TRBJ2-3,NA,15,CASSLVGGSTDTQYF,TGTGCCAGCAGCTTAGTAGGTGGAAGCACAGATACGCAGTATTTT
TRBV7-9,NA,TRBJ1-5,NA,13,CASSRTGLQPQHF,TGTGCCAGCAGCCGCACAGGGTTACAGCCCCAGCATTTT
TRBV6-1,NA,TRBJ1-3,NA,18,CASSEFSPGTSSGNTIYF,TGTGCCAGCAGTGAATTCTCTCCCGGGACAAGCTCTGGAAACACCATATATTTT
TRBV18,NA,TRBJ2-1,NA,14,CASSPQARWDEQFF,TGTGCCAGCTCACCACAGGCTAGGTGGGATGAGCAGTTCTTC
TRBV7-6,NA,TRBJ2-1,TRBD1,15,CASSREGTGYNEQFF,TGTGCCAGCAGCCGAGAAGGGACAGGGTACAATGAGCAGTTCTTC
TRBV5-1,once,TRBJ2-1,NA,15,CASSLEVRGLDEQFF,TGCGCCAGCAGCTTGGAGGTCAGGGGACTGGATGAGCAGTTCTTC
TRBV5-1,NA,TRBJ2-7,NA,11,CASSSGYEQYF,TGCGCCAGCAGCTCAGGATACGAGCAGTACTTC
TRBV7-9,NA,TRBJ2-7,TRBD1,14,CASSLPQGANEQYF,TGTGCCAGCAGCTTACCCCAGGGGGCGAACGAGCAGTACTTC
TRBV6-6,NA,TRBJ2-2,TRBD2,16,CASSYFGRASTGELFF,TGTGCCAGCAGTTACTTCGGGAGGGCCAGTACCGGGGAGCTGTTTTTT
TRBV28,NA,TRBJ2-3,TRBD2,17,CASRRGHSGRLPDTQYF,TGTGCCAGCAGAAGGGGGCATAGCGGGAGGCTCCCAGATACGCAGTATTTT
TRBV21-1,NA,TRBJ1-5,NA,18,CASSKASRSGDLDQPQHF,TGTGCCAGCAGCAAAGCAAGTAGATCAGGGGATCTCGATCAGCCCCAGCATTTT
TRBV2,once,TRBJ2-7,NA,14,CASSPGFRGYEQYF,TGTGCCAGCAGTCCCGGCTTCAGGGGATACGAGCAGTACTTC
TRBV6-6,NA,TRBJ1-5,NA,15,CASSSAGGSNQPQHF,TGTGCCAGCAGTTCGGCCGGGGGCAGCAATCAGCCCCAGCATTTT
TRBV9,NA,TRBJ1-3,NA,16,CASSVAGGQSGNTIYF,TGTGCCAGCAGCGTAGCCGGGGGCCAATCAGGAAACACCATATATTTT
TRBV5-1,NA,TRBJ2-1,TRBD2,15,CASSGLAGAYNEQFF,TGCGCCAGCAGCGGGCTAGCGGGGGCCTACAATGAGCAGTTCTTC
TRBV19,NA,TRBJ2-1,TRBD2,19,CASRASGSPVWGPYNEQFF,TGTGCCAGTAGGGCTAGCGGGAGTCCCGTCTGGGGGCCATACAATGAGCAGTTCTTC
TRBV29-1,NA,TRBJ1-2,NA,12,CSVENSVYGYTF,TGCAGCGTTGAAAACTCAGTATATGGCTACACCTTC
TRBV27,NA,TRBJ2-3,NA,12,CASIFKADTQYF,TGTGCCAGCATATTCAAGGCAGATACGCAGTATTTT
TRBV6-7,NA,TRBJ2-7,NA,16,CASSFSGRPIRIEQYF,TGTGCCAGCAGTTTTTCCGGACGGCCGATCAGGATCGAGCAGTACTTC
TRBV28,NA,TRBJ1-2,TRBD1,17,CASSSPGQGTVPYGYTF,TGTGCCAGCAGTTCACCGGGACAGGGAACGGTTCCCTATGGCTACACCTTC
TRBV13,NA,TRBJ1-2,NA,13,CASSLPASAGYTF,TGTGCCAGCAGCTTACCAGCCTCCGCTGGCTACACCTTC
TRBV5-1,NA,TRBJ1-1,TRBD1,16,CASSLARDRRNTEAFF,TGCGCCAGCAGCTTGGCAAGGGACAGGCGGAACACTGAAGCTTTCTTT
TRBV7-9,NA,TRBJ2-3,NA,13,CASSLPSYDTQYF,TGTGCCAGCAGCTTACCGTCCTACGATACGCAGTATTTT
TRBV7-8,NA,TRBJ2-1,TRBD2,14,CASSLTSGYNEQFF,TGTGCCAGCAGCTTGACTAGCGGATACAATGAGCAGTTCTTC
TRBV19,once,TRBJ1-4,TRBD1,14,CASSGTGAGEKLFF,TGTGCCAGTAGCGGGACAGGGGCGGGTGAAAAACTGTTTTTT
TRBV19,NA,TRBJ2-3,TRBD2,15,CASSVSGSSTDTQYF,TGTGCCAGTAGTGTTAGCGGGAGTAGCACAGATACGCAGTATTTT